Below, 18 T cell receptor beta chains from the same sample are listed, as sequenced in a study of blood T cell repertoires in COVID-19. Profiling relied on immunoSEQ multiplex PCR, and the TCRdb table lists in-frame clones only, not all of them. The sample includes roughly 250,000 clones, about 87% of them seen just once. The sequencing input was peripheral blood. The receptors shown here come from a man between 60 and 75 years old who had recovered from COVID-19.

V usage is TRBV30 and J usage is TRBJ1-2, with D perhaps matching TRBD1 (6 bases). CDR1 is GTSNPN, CDR2 SVGIG, per germline (reference sequence). Trimming removed 5 bases at V and 1 base at J, with 23 bases between. The CDR3 extends over 17 amino acids. As DNA, the CDR3 is TGTGCCTGGGCCTCAACAGGGAACTCTTACCATAACTATGGCTACACCTTC. Translation: CAWASTGNSYHNYGYTF.

The V call is TRBV12-3 or TRBV12-4, the J call TRBJ1-2; D is ambiguous. Deletions cut 6 bases from V and 8 bases from J, with 10 bases between. The CDR3 spans 11 residues. CDR3 amino acids: CASSQEGGYTF. DNA of the CDR3: TGTGCCAGCAGCCAAGAGGGAGGCTACACCTTC.

J is TRBJ1-6 and V is TRBV19; D gene unclear. V gave up 1 base and J gave up 0 bases, with 7 bases separating them. This CDR3 contains 16 residues. Germline CDR1 reads LNHDA; CDR2 reads SQIVND (reference sequence). CDR3 coding DNA: TGTGCCAGTAGTATAGTTCGGAGCTCCTATAATTCACCCCTCCACTTT. It yields the protein CASSIVRSSYNSPLHF.

The gene calls are TRBV7-3 and TRBJ2-5; perhaps TRBD1 as D (6 bases). V dropped 2 bases and J dropped 2 bases, with 12 bases sitting between them. Germline V gene data show CDR1 as SGHTA and CDR2 as FQGTGA. The CDR3 runs 15 residues. CDR3 amino acids: CASSLGPGVQETQYF. Written as DNA, the CDR3 is TGTGCCAGCAGCTTAGGGCCAGGGGTTCAAGAGACCCAGTACTTC.

This clone has just a few counts. The chain couples TRBV3-1 (or the pseudogene TRBV3-2) to TRBJ2-4, with 9 bases that match TRBD2. Germline loops: CDR1 LGHDT, CDR2 YNNKEL (reference sequence). This CDR3 spans 15 amino acids. V trimming: 6 bases; J trimming: 2 bases; junction bases outside the gene matches: 5. The CDR3 DNA sequence: TGTGCCAGCAGGGGCGGGGGGGCAACCAAAAACATTCAGTACTTC. This encodes CASRGGGATKNIQYF.

The chain employs TRBV7-2 and TRBJ1-5, with TRBD1 as a possible D gene (6 bases). Germline loops: CDR1 SGHTA, CDR2 FQGNSA. V lost 5 bases to trimming and J lost 2 bases, with 13 bases between them. The CDR3 runs 15 residues. In nucleotides, the CDR3 is TGTGCCAGCAGCCTCGGCAGGGGAGGCAATCAGCCCCAGCATTTT. This encodes CASSLGRGGNQPQHF.

This chain connects TRBV7-2 to TRBJ2-7; 10 nucleotides agree with TRBD1. The trim removed 0 bases at V and 4 bases at J, leaving 3 bases unmatched. The CDR3 is 15 residues long. CDR1 is SGHTA, CDR2 FQGNSA, per germline. The CDR3 spells CASSLAGTGVYEQYF. In nucleotides, the CDR3 is TGTGCCAGCAGCTTAGCCGGGACAGGGGTTTACGAGCAGTACTTC.

The chain recombines TRBV30 with TRBJ1-5; possible D gene TRBD1, 6 bases. Germline V lookup: CDR1 GTSNPN, CDR2 SVGIG (reference sequence). This CDR3 spans 15 amino acids. The germline V and J ends were trimmed by 0 bases and 3 bases, with 12 bases remaining between them. CDR3 nucleotides: TGTGCCTGGAGTGTAACGGGACATAACAATCAGCCCCAGCATTTT. Translated, it gives CAWSVTGHNNQPQHF.

The V call is TRBV13, the J call TRBJ2-7; the D gene is possibly TRBD2 (5 bases). The CDR3 covers 13 residues. Trimming left V 5 bases short and J 3 bases short, with 11 bases between. Germline CDR1 reads PRHDT; CDR2 reads FYEKMQ (reference sequence). CDR3 region: CASSPEGVYEQYF. CDR3 nucleotides: TGTGCCAGCAGCCCCGAGGGCGTCTACGAGCAGTACTTC.

This sequence joins TRBV6-5 and TRBJ1-1, with D unresolved. V was cut by 6 bases and J by 8 bases, with 13 bases left in between. The CDR3 contains 12 residues. The germline CDR1 and CDR2 sequences are MNHEY and SVGAGI. The CDR3 sequence: CASRPGPTEAFF. The CDR3 nucleotides are TGTGCCAGCAGACCTGGGCCTACCGAAGCTTTCTTT.

The genes are TRBV4-1 and TRBJ2-7; D is perhaps TRBD1 (5 bases). CDR3 size: 15 residues. CDR1 is MGHRA and CDR2 is YSYEKL in the germline V gene. V was cut by 1 base and J by 2 bases, with 12 bases left in between. The CDR3 nucleotides are TGCGCCAGCAGCCAAGCAGGGAAGGTTCCCTACGAGCAGTACTTC. The encoded protein is CASSQAGKVPYEQYF.

The chain is built from TRBV9 and TRBJ2-5; D gene unclear. Germline CDR1 and CDR2: SGDLS and YYNGEE. The V end was cut by 4 bases, the J end by 4 bases, with 20 bases between. This CDR3 has 16 amino acids. The CDR3 DNA sequence: TGTGCCAGCAGCCTGACCGCTGACAAGCCATCAGAGACCCAGTACTTC. Translating gives CASSLTADKPSETQYF.

This clone showed up just a few times. The rearrangement links TRBV6-1 to TRBJ2-3; D perhaps matches TRBD1 (6 bases). CDR1 and CDR2 (germline): MNHNS, SASEGT. The V gene lost 3 bases and the J gene lost 3 bases, with 13 bases spanning the gap. The CDR3 loop spans 15 amino acids. The CDR3, as DNA: TGTGCCAGCAGTGAGTACAGGGATGGGACAGATACGCAGTATTTT. As protein: CASSEYRDGTDTQYF.

The chain couples TRBV14 to TRBJ2-3; D perhaps matches TRBD2 (5 bases). Germline CDR1 is SGHDN and CDR2 is FVKESK. The length of the CDR3 is 15 residues. V lost 4 bases to trimming and J lost 0 bases, with 11 bases between them. The CDR3 DNA follows: TGTGCCAGCAGCCTAAGGACTGGGAGCACAGATACGCAGTATTTT. Translation: CASSLRTGSTDTQYF.

The CDR3 is CASSLSLAGGYEQFF. The CDR3 nucleotides read TGTGCCAGCAGCTTAAGCCTAGCGGGGGGGTATGAGCAGTTCTTC. The chain has TRBV7-7 and TRBJ2-1; 12 positions agree with TRBD2. CDR1 is SSHAT, CDR2 FNYEAQ, per germline (reference sequence). V dropped 2 bases and J dropped 8; count of bases not matched to a gene: 4. The CDR3 runs 15 residues.

The V gene is TRBV13, the J gene TRBJ1-3; 8 bases fit TRBD1. This CDR3 is 19 amino acids long. The ends lost 2 bases at V and 3 bases at J; junction bases unmatched: 15. The germline gives CDR1 PRHDT, CDR2 FYEKMQ (reference sequence). The CDR3 DNA reads TGTGCCAGCAGCTTATTTCTCAGGGGCGAGGGGACAGGTGGAAACACCATATATTTT. Its translation: CASSLFLRGEGTGGNTIYF.

This clone was detected only a few times. CDR3 sequence reads: CASSDSANEQFF. CDR3 DNA: TGTGCCAGCAGTGACTCGGCTAATGAGCAGTTCTTC. This sequence joins TRBV6-4 and TRBJ2-1; no firm D call. The CDR3 runs 12 residues. V was shortened by 0 bases and J by 7 bases, with 4 bases between the two germline ends. The germline CDR1 and CDR2 sequences are MRHNA and SNTAGT.

This clone has just one count. This chain uses TRBV2 with TRBJ1-6, with a weak D call TRBD1 (5 bases). The CDR3 length is 14 residues. Trimming pared 5 bases from V and 6 bases from J, leaving 11 bases between. The germline gives CDR1 SNHLY, CDR2 FYNNEI. CDR3 DNA sequence: TGTGCCAGCAGTCCTCAGACAGCTAATTCACCCCTCCACTTT. Amino acids: CASSPQTANSPLHF.